This paragraph reports one TCR beta chain. Its antigen is as yet unknown. This specimen belongs to a study of metastatic and nonmetastatic thyroid tumors. Overall study context: For malignant and benign thyroid patients, tumor or nodule tissue and blood were the sources whose repertoires were compared.

In the original processing: Clinicopathological groups supplied CDR3 differences that were used to build a distant-metastasis classifier for papillary thyroid cancer. TCRdb re-analyzed the PCR reads using MiXCR. Clone size and V and J calls follow TCRdb, not the original study. This table holds about 15,000 clones, less than 30% found once. Germline lookup yields CDR1 DFQATT and CDR2 SNEGSKA (reference sequence). The CDR3 has 11 residues. Trimming cost V 6 bases and J 5 bases, with 11 bases left between them. Findings and caveats of the study: Malignant thyroid tumors reportedly exceeded benign nodules significantly in TCR beta diversity, with the difference appearing in blood and tumor.

All patients reached thyroid surgery having received no treatment beforehand. The chain joins TRBV20-1 to TRBJ2-7; D uncertain. Input material: adjacent normal tissue. The sequence came from a female donor with papillary thyroid cancer or a benign thyroid nodule (not recorded which). Some clones in this sample may be carry-over from other donors' samples. DNA of the CDR3: TGCAGTGCCCCCCGAGGTAACGAGCAGTACTTC. Translated: CSAPRGNEQYF.